This T cell receptor (beta chain) was retrieved from a study of identical twins. This clonotype was picked up a small number of times. TCRdb reprocessed the 5' RACE reads via MiXCR and lists one record per CDR3 protein. The table records roughly 250,000 distinct CDR3 sequences, 7.5% of them present only once. There are 14 residues in the CDR3. This sample was shared with a second study, whose subject was yellow fever vaccine responses in identical twins.

The chain employs TRBV21-1 and TRBJ1-4; no DNA check was done on the table's D call, TRBD1. TRBV21-1 is reported as a pseudogene. The source of this sequence is a woman aged 18-29 years in good health. Sequenced: CD8+ T cells sorted from blood. The CDR3 DNA is TGTGCCAGCAGACTGACAGGGTTTGGCGAAAAACTGTTTTTT. Translation: CASRLTGFGEKLFF.